This T cell receptor (beta chain) was recorded in a study of blood T cell repertoires in COVID-19. Study overall: From T cells, B-cell-depleted T cells, or PBMCs came the material, which was cDNA or gDNA.

This CDR3 is built from 12 residues. Trimming removed 3 bases from V and 8 bases from J, with 10 bases in between. Some clones are missing from TCRdb's copy, which holds only in-frame ones; the method was immunoSEQ multiplex PCR. The sample records 65,000 to 85,000 clones, about nine tenths being singletons. This TCR came from a human donor in a cohort sampled during active COVID-19. Sequencing input: peripheral blood. The genes are TRBV23-1 and TRBJ1-2, with D perhaps matching TRBD1 (5 bases). TRBV23-1 is sorted into the ORF group, with uncertain function. Here the CDR3 reads CASSHEGEGYTF. In DNA, the CDR3 is TGCGCCAGCAGTCATGAAGGGGAAGGCTACACCTTC.